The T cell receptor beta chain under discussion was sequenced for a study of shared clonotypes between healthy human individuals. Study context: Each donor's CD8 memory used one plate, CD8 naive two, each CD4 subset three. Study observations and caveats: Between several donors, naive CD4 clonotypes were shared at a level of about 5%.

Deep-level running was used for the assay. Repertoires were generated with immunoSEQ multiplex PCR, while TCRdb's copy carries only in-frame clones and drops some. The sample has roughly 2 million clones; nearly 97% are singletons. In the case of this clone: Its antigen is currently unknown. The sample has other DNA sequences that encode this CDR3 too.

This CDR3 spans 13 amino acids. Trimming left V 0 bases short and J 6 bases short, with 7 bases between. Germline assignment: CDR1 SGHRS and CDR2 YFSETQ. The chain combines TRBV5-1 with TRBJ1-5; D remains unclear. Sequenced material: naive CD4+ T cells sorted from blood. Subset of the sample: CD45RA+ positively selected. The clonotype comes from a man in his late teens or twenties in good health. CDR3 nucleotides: TGCGCCAGCAGCTTGGAGGGAAGTCAGCCCCAGCATTTT. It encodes CASSLEGSQPQHF.